This T cell receptor beta chain was sequenced for a study of blood T cell repertoires in COVID-19. Sequenced by immunoSEQ multiplex PCR; TCRdb stores in-frame clones only, minus some. The data contain 200,000 to 250,000 clones, roughly 89% of them singletons. With 2 bases removed from V and 4 bases from J, the gap between germline ends came to 17 bases. CDR1 is SQVTM and CDR2 is ANQGSEA in the germline V gene. This CDR3 has 15 amino acids. The sequenced sample consisted of PBMCs or T cells enriched from blood (not recorded which). This chain joins TRBV29-1 and TRBJ1-1; maybe TRBD1 (5 bases). This TCR was recovered from a woman under 40 who had recovered from COVID-19. CDR3 in amino acids: CSVELVGGGGTEAFF. CDR3 in DNA: TGCAGCGTTGAATTAGTGGGAGGTGGGGGCACTGAAGCTTTCTTT.